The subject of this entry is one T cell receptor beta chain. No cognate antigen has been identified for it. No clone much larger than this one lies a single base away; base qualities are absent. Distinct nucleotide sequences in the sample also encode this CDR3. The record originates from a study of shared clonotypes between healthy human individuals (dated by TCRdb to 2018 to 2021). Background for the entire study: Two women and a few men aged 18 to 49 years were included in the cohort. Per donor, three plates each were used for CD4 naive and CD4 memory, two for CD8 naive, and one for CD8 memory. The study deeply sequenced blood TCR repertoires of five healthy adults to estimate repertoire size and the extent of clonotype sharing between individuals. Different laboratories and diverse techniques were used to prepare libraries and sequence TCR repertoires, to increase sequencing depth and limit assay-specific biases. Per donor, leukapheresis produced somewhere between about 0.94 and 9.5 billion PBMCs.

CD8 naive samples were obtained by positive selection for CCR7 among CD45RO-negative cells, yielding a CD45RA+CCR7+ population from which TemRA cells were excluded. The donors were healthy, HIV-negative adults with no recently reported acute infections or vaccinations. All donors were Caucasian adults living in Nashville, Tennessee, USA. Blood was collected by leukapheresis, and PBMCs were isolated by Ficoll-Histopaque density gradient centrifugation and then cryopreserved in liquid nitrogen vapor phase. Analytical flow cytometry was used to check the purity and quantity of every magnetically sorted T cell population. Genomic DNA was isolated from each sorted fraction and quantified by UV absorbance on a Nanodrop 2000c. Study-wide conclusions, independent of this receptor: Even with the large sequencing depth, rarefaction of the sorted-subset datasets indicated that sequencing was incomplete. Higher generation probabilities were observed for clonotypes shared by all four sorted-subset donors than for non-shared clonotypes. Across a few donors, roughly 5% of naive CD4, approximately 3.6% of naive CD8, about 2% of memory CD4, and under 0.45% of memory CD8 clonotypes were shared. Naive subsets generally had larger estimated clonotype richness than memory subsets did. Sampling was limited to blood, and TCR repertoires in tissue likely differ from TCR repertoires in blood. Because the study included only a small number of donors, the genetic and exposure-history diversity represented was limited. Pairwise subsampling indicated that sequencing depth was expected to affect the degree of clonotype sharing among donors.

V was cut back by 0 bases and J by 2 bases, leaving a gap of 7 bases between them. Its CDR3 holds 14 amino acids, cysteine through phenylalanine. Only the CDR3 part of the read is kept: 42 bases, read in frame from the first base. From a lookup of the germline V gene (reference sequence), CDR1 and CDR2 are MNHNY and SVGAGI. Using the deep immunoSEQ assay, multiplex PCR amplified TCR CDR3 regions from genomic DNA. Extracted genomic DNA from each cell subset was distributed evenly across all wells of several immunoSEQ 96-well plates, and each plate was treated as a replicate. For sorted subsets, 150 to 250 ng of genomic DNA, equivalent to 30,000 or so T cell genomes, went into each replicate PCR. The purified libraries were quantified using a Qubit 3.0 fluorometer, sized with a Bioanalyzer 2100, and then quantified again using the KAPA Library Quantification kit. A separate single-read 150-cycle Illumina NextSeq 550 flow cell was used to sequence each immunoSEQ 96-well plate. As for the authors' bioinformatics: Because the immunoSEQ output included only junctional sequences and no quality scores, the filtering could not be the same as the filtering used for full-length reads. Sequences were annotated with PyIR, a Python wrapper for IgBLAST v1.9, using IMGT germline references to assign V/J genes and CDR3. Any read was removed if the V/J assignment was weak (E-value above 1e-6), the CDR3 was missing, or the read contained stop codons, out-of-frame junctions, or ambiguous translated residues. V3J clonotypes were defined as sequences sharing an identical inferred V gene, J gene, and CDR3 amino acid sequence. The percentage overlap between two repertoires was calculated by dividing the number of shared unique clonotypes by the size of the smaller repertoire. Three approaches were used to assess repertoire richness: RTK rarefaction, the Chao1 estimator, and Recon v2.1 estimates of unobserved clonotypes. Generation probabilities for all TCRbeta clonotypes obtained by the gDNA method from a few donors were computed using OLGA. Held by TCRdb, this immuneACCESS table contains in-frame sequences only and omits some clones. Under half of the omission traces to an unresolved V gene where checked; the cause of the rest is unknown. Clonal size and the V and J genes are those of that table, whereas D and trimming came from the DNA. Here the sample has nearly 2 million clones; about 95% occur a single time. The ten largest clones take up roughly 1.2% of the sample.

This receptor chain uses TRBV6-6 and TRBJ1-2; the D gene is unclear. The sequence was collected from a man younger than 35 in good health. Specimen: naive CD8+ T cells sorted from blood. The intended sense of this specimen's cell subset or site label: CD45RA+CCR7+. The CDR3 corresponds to CASSYSEGNYGYTF. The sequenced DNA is TGTGCCAGCAGTTACTCTGAAGGGAACTATGGCTACACCTTC.